This T cell receptor beta chain was found in a study of neoadjuvant anti-PD-1 for oral cavity cancer. On the study more broadly: Most patients had three to four biweekly doses of 3 mg/kg nivolumab before resection.

Blood libraries mostly used approximately 450 ng genomic DNA, six replicates each. Some clones are missing from TCRdb's copy, which holds only in-frame ones; the method was immunoSEQ multiplex PCR. The sample shows over 11,000 clones, roughly four fifths of them seen only once. V was cut by 3 bases and J by 0 bases, with 8 bases left in between. CDR1 is SGDLS and CDR2 is YYNGEE in the germline V gene. The CDR3 consists of 14 residues. Time point reported: after neoadjuvant nivolumab, at surgical resection. Patients had newly diagnosed, untreated stage II-IVA oral cavity squamous cell carcinoma. The patients had HPV-negative, locally advanced oral cavity squamous cell carcinoma.

The clonotype was recovered from a person aged 40-85 years with oral cavity squamous cell carcinoma. The sequencing used PBMCs, collected after nivolumab (anti-PD-1) treatment. This sequence joins TRBV9 and TRBJ2-3; D gene ambiguous. CDR3 nucleotide sequence: TGTGCCAGCAGCGCACTGACTAGCACAGATACGCAGTATTTT. Residues: CASSALTSTDTQYF.